Given below is one T cell receptor (beta chain) in context. Its cognate antigen is unknown. This sample was taken from a study of T cell clonotyping in hematopoietic cell transplantation. The V gene's germline CDR1 is ENHRY and CDR2 SYGVKD. This CDR3 has 14 residues. V shed 2 bases and J shed 5 bases, with 12 bases lying between them. Measured with immunoSEQ multiplex PCR; TCRdb has only the in-frame clones, and not every one. Among 35,000 to 45,000 clones listed, 80% to 90% were seen once. Findings and caveats of the study: Few recipient clonotypes overlapped donors; over 97% were de novo at given depth. Higher Inverse Simpson Index values in graft donor and pretransplant recipient predicted broader posttransplant TCR diversity. After transplant, recipient diversity fell while pathologically expanded clonotypes grew through day 180.

The rearrangement joins TRBV10-3 to TRBJ1-2; tentative D call: TRBD1 (5 bases). This clonotype originated in a woman aged 40 to 50 in good health. Some clones in this sample may be carry-over from other donors' samples. Sequenced: peripheral blood mononuclear cells. In nucleotides, the CDR3 is TGTGCCATCAGTGAGGGCAGGGATAGTTATGGCTACACCTTC. Protein: CAISEGRDSYGYTF.